Presented here are 7 T cell receptor beta chains from one specimen sequenced in a study of cytomegalovirus exposure and HLA in healthy donors. PCR primers comprised 60 Vbeta and 13 Jbeta primers. Sequencing was performed with immunoSEQ multiplex PCR; in TCRdb, only in-frame clones are kept and a portion is missing. The table shows some 150,000 clones, with approximately 72% occurring only once. Specimen: PBMCs. Receptors originate from a man between 35 and 55 years old in good health and CMV-seronegative.

The rearrangement uses TRBV5-4 and TRBJ1-2, with a weak D call TRBD1 (5 bases). Germline V lookup: CDR1 SGHNT, CDR2 YYREEE (reference sequence). The CDR3 runs 14 residues. The ends were cut back, 3 bases at V and 3 bases at J, with 12 bases in the middle. The CDR3 here is CASSSPGGDYGYTF. The CDR3 bases are TGTGCCAGCAGCTCCCCGGGGGGGGACTATGGCTACACCTTC. Full variable domain (rest looked up from reference TRBV5-4 and TRBJ1-2): ETGVTQSPTHLIKTRGQQVTLRCSSQSGHNTVSWYQQALGQGPQFIFQYYREEENGRGNFPPRFSGLQFPNYSSELNVNALELDDSALYLCASSSPGGDYGYTFGSGTRLTVV.

This sequence joins TRBV18 and TRBJ1-5; possibly TRBD1 for D (6 bases). The CDR3 length is 14 residues. Trimming shortened V by 2 bases and J by 11 bases, and 16 bases separated the two germline ends. The germline gives CDR1 KGHSH, CDR2 LQKENI. The CDR3 DNA reads TGTGCCAGCTCACCAAGACAGGAAACCGGAGCCCAGCATTTT. It encodes CASSPRQETGAQHF.

Worth noting for this clone: An end of the junction does not agree with germline; a read error may underlie this. The chain couples TRBV29-1 to TRBJ1-2; D may be TRBD1 (5 bases). The germline V gene has CDR1 SQVTM and CDR2 ANQGSEA. The CDR3 contains 13 residues. CDR3 sequence: CSVAEGRGFGYPF. The CDR3, as DNA: TGCAGCGTTGCTGAGGGCCGGGGGTTCGGCTACCCCTTC.

V usage is TRBV5-1 and J usage is TRBJ2-2, with D perhaps TRBD1 (5 bases). The CDR3 runs 14 residues. Germline CDR1 SGHRS, CDR2 YFSETQ. V was cut by 2 bases and J by 2 bases, with 7 bases left in between. CDR3 region: CASSLRGNTGELFF. The DNA of the CDR3 is TGCGCCAGCAGCTTAAGGGGTAACACCGGGGAGCTGTTTTTT. The variable domain in full, with the rest retrieved from reference TRBV5-1 and TRBJ2-2, is KAGVTQTPRYLIKTRGQQVTLSCSPISGHRSVSWYQQTPGQGLQFLFEYFSETQRNKGNFPGRFSGRQFSNSRSEMNVSTLELGDSALYLCASSLRGNTGELFFGEGSRLTVL.

The V and J genes are TRBV7-2 and TRBJ1-5; 10 bases agree with TRBD1. The germline V gene has CDR1 SGHTA and CDR2 FQGNSA. This CDR3 spans 17 amino acids. J gave up 2 bases and V 5 bases, and 9 bases lay outside the gene matches. The CDR3 loop is CASSLGQGGYGNQPQHF. The CDR3 DNA reads as TGTGCCAGCAGCCTTGGACAGGGGGGGTATGGCAATCAGCCCCAGCATTTT.

The CDR3 DNA reads as TGTGCTAGTGGTCAGGGACTAGCGGGGGGACTAAACATTCAGTACTTC. This sequence encodes CASGQGLAGGLNIQYF. The rearrangement links TRBV12-5 to TRBJ2-4; 15 positions match TRBD2. V shed 5 bases, J shed 6 bases, and the junction held 5 bases outside the gene matches. The germline V gene has CDR1 LGHNT and CDR2 FRNRAP. The CDR3 is 16 amino acids.

This chain joins TRBV29-1 and TRBJ1-1; D is ambiguous. CDR3 length: 13 amino acids. V lost 2 bases, J lost 4 bases, and 11 bases lay in between. Per germline, CDR1 SQVTM and CDR2 ANQGSEA. The CDR3 coding sequence is TGCAGCGTTGAAAGTCGGCCGGGCACTGAAGCTTTCTTT. This gives the protein CSVESRPGTEAFF.